What follows are 10 T cell receptor beta chains derived from one specimen sequenced in a study of siplizumab effects on memory and regulatory T cells. Data came from immunoSEQ multiplex PCR; TCRdb stores just in-frame clones and leaves some out. There are 97,000 or so clones in the sample; 80% to 95% occur only once, and roughly 1% lies in the top ten. Sequencing used CD4+ T cells sorted from blood. The receptors were gathered from a human donor in good health.

A single count supports this clone. The DNA of the CDR3 is TGCGCCAGCAGCCCGACAGGGGGTTCCTACGAGCAGTACTTC. Translating gives CASSPTGGSYEQYF. The chain carries TRBV4-1 and TRBJ2-7; 9 bases are shared with TRBD1. V shed 4 bases, J shed 1 base, and the junction held 2 bases outside the gene matches. Germline V gene sequence: CDR1 MGHRA, CDR2 YSYEKL. CDR3 length equals 14 residues.

This chain connects TRBV28 to TRBJ2-7; D gene ambiguous. The CDR3 runs 13 residues. V gave up 5 bases and J gave up 3 bases, with 11 bases separating them. Per germline, CDR1 MDHEN and CDR2 SYDVKM. CDR3 region: CASSPVFGYEQYF. CDR3 in DNA: TGTGCCAGCAGTCCCGTCTTTGGCTACGAGCAGTACTTC.

This clone occurred once. This sequence joins TRBV7-9 and TRBJ2-3; 8 bases line up with TRBD2. Germline V gene sequence: CDR1 SEHNR, CDR2 FQNEAQ (reference sequence). The CDR3 has 15 amino acids. With V trimmed by 3 bases and J by 2 bases, 4 bases remained unmatched. The CDR3 region is CASSFTSGNTDTQYF. The DNA for the CDR3 is TGTGCCAGCAGCTTTACTAGCGGTAACACAGATACGCAGTATTTT.

The V call is TRBV19, the J call TRBJ1-1; a weak D match, TRBD1 (5 bases). Germline lookup yields CDR1 LNHDA and CDR2 SQIVND (reference sequence). The CDR3 totals 14 residues. V dropped 7 bases and J dropped 1 base, with 13 bases sitting between them. CDR3 in DNA: TGTGCCAGTATCCCAAGGGGAGCGAACACTGAAGCTTTCTTT. Translated: CASIPRGANTEAFF.

The chain is built from TRBV10-3 and TRBJ1-2; TRBD1 matches 8 bases. The CDR3 runs to 15 residues. The germline V gene encodes CDR1 ENHRY and CDR2 SYGVKD. The trim removed 6 bases at V and 4 bases at J, leaving 10 bases unmatched. The CDR3 sequence: CAISDPTGEGYGYTF. The CDR3 bases are TGTGCCATCAGCGACCCGACAGGGGAAGGCTATGGCTACACCTTC.

The chain links TRBV10-3 to TRBJ1-2; D unclear. CDR1 ENHRY and CDR2 SYGVKD come from the germline V gene. V gave up 8 bases and J gave up 1 base, with 11 bases separating them. The CDR3 is 13 amino acids. Written as DNA, the CDR3 is TGTGCCATCGGGCCAGACCTTAACTATGGCTACACCTTC. Its protein is CAIGPDLNYGYTF.

This chain links TRBV6-5 with TRBJ2-7; D unresolved. The CDR3 length is 13 residues. The ends were cut back, 10 bases at V and 4 bases at J, with 17 bases in the middle. CDR1 MNHEY and CDR2 SVGAGI come from the germline V gene. As DNA, the CDR3 is TGTGCCACCCACGGGCTCCGACCTTACGAGCAGTACTTC. The encoded protein is CATHGLRPYEQYF.

The chain has TRBV19 and TRBJ2-6; the D is unclear. Trimming shortened V by 4 bases and J by 0 bases, and 13 bases separated the two germline ends. From germline, CDR1 is LNHDA and CDR2 SQIVND (reference sequence). The CDR3 runs to 17 residues. The DNA for the CDR3 is TGTGCCAGTAGTAGTACTGGAGTATCCTCTGGGGCCAACGTCCTGACTTTC. This codes for CASSSTGVSSGANVLTF.

This clone was seen more than once but under ten times. J is TRBJ1-4 and V is TRBV5-1; D gene ambiguous. Germline CDR1 and CDR2: SGHRS and YFSETQ. CDR3 length: 15 amino acids. V was trimmed by 4 bases and J by 3 bases, leaving 13 bases between them. The CDR3 DNA reads TGCGCCAGCAGCCAAGGGTTGGGGTCTAATGAAAAACTGTTTTTT. The encoded protein is CASSQGLGSNEKLFF.

The CDR3 DNA reads TGTGCCAGCAGTTACTCGAGTTATCAGCCCCAGCATTTT. It yields the protein CASSYSSYQPQHF. The chain combines TRBV6-5 with TRBJ1-5; D is uncertain. Germline V gives CDR1 MNHEY, CDR2 SVGAGI. Trimming cost V 0 bases and J 5 bases, with 5 bases left between them. The CDR3 runs 13 residues.